This T cell receptor beta chain originates from a study of CD8 T cells in ankylosing spondylitis. TCRdb processed the 5' RACE reads anew with MiXCR; each CDR3 protein has one entry. The sample yields about 450,000 distinct CDR3 sequences, roughly a quarter seen once. Of note for this clonotype: What it binds is not known.

Study results and caveats: Typical of ankylosing spondylitis blood, it appeared, was a TCR beta motif of several highly homologous variants. Matched ankylosing spondylitis synovial fluid reportedly contained a significantly enriched population of disease-linked clones. Earlier reports found some motif variants in synovial fluid and blood in reactive arthritis.

Sequencing was done on a sample of blood, either unsorted or a sorted T cell fraction (not recorded which). This receptor was obtained from a male donor with ankylosing spondylitis.

The CDR3 here is CATSDPLRGGPDNEQFF. The CDR3 DNA reads TGTGCCACCAGTGATCCGTTGAGGGGGGGTCCGGACAATGAGCAGTTCTTC. V is TRBV24-1 and J is TRBJ2-1; D possibly corresponds to TRBD2 (7 bases). From germline, CDR1 is KGHDR and CDR2 SFDVKD. V lost 3 bases to trimming and J lost 5 bases, with 19 bases between them. There are 17 residues in the CDR3.